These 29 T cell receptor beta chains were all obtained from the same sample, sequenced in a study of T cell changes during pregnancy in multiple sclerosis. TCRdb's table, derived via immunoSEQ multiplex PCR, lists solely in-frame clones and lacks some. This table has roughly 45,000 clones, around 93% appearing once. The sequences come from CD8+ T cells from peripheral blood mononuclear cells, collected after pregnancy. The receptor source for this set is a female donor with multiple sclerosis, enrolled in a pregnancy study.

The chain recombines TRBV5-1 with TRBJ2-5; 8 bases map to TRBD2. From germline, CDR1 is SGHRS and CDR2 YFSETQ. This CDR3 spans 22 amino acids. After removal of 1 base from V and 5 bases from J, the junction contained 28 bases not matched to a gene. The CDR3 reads CASSLYGTTGTGGPEGWETQYF. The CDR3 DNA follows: TGCGCCAGCAGCTTGTACGGGACTACAGGGACGGGGGGGCCGGAGGGATGGGAGACCCAGTACTTC.

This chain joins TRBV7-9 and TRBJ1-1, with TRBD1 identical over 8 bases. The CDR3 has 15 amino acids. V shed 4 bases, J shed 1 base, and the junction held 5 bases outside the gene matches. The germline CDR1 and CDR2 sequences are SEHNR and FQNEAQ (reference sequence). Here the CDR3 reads CASSSPGQANTEAFF. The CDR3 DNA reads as TGTGCCAGCAGCTCTCCGGGACAGGCGAACACTGAAGCTTTCTTT.

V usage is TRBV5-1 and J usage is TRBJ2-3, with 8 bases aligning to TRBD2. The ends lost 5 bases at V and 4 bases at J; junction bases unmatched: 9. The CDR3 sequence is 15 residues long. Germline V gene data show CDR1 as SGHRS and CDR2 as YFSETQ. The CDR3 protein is CASRNGGAVSDTQYF. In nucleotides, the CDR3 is TGCGCCAGCAGAAACGGGGGGGCCGTGTCAGATACGCAGTATTTT.

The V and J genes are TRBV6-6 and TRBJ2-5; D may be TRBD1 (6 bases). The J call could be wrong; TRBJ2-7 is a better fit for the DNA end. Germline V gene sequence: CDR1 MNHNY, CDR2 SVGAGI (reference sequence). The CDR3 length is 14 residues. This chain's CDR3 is CASSHRQVFYEQYF. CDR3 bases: TGTGCCAGCAGTCACCGACAGGTGTTCTACGAGCAGTACTTC.

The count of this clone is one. In DNA, the CDR3 is TGTGCCAGCAGCGCCGAGGCGAGCTCTGGGGCCAACGTCCTGACTTTC. Amino acids: CASSAEASSGANVLTF. The gene calls are TRBV7-6 and TRBJ2-6; unclear D gene. V gave up 5 bases and J gave up 0 bases, with 11 bases separating them. The germline V gene has CDR1 SGHVS and CDR2 FNYEAQ. The length of the CDR3 is 16 residues.

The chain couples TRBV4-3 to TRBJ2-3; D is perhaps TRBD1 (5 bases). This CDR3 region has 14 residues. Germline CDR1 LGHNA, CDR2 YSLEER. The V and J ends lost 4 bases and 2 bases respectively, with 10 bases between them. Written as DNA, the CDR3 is TGCGCCAGCAGCCCCGACAGTTTCACAGATACGCAGTATTTT. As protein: CASSPDSFTDTQYF.

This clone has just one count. DNA of the CDR3: TGTGCCAGCAGCCCCAGACAGGGGGTAGCATACAATGAGCAGTTCTTC. Translated: CASSPRQGVAYNEQFF. The rearrangement links TRBV7-9 to TRBJ2-1; TRBD1 matches at 9 bases. The V gene's germline CDR1 is SEHNR and CDR2 FQNEAQ (reference sequence). This CDR3 comprises 16 residues. The ends lost 5 bases at V and 4 bases at J; junction bases unmatched: 9.

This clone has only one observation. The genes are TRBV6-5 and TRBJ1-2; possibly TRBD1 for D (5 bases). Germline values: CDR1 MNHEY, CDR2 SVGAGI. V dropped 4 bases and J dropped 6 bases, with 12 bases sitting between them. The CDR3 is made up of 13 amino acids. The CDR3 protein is CASSLSGGNGYTF. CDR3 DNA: TGTGCCAGCAGTTTGAGCGGGGGGAATGGCTACACCTTC.

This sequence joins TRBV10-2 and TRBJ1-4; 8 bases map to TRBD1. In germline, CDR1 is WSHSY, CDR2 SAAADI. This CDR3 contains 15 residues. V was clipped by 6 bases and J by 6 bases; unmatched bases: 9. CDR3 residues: CASRATGAADEKLFF. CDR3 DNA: TGCGCCAGCAGAGCGACAGGGGCCGCGGATGAAAAACTGTTTTTT.

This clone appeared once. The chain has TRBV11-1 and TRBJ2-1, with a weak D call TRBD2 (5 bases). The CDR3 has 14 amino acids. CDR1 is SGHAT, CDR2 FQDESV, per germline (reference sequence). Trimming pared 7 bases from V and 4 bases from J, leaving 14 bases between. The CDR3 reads CASTRAGTYNEQFF. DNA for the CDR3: TGTGCCAGCACAAGGGCGGGTACTTACAATGAGCAGTTCTTC.

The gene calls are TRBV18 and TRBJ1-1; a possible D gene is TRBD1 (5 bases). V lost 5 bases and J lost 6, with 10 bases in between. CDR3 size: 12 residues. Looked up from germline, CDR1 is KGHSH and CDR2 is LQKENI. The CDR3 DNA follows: TGTGCCAGCTCATTGGACATTGCTGAAGCTTTCTTT. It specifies CASSLDIAEAFF.

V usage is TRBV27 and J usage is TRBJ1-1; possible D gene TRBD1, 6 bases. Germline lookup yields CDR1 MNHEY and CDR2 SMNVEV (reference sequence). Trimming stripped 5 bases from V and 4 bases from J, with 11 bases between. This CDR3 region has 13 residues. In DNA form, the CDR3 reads TGTGCCAGCAGTGCCGGACAGATCACTGAAGCTTTCTTT. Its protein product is CASSAGQITEAFF.

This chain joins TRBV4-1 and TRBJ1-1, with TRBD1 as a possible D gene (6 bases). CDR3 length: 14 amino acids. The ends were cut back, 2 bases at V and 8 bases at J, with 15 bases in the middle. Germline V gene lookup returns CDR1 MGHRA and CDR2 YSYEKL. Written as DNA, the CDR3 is TGCGCCAGCAGCCAACAGTGGGGGGGCCGGGAAGCTTTCTTT. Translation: CASSQQWGGREAFF.

The CDR3 sequence is CATSGQAGDEETQYF. The CDR3 DNA reads as TGTGCCACCAGCGGGCAGGCCGGGGATGAGGAGACCCAGTACTTC. The rearrangement uses TRBV15 and TRBJ2-5; D may be TRBD2 (5 bases). The ends were cut back, 5 bases at V and 5 bases at J, with 18 bases in the middle. CDR3 size: 15 residues. Germline CDR1 reads LNHNV; CDR2 reads YYDKDF (reference sequence).

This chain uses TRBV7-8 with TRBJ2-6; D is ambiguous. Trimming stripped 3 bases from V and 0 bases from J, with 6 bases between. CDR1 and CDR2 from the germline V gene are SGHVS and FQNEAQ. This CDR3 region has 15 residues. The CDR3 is CASSLGSSGANVLTF. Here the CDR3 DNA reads TGTGCCAGCAGCTTGGGCAGCTCTGGGGCCAACGTCCTGACTTTC.

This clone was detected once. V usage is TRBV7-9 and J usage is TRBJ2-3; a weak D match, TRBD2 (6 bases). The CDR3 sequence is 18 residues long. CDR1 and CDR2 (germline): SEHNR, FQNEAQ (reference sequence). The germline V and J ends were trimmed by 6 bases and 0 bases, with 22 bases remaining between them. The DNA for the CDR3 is TGTGCCAGCAGTCCCACACTCGGGGAGGTGGCAAGCACAGATACGCAGTATTTT. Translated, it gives CASSPTLGEVASTDTQYF.

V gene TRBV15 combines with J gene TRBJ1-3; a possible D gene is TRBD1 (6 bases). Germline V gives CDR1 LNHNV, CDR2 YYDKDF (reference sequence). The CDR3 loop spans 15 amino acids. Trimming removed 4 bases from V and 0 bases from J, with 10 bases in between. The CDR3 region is CATSKDRASGNTIYF. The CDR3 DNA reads TGTGCCACCAGCAAGGACAGAGCCTCTGGAAACACCATATATTTT.

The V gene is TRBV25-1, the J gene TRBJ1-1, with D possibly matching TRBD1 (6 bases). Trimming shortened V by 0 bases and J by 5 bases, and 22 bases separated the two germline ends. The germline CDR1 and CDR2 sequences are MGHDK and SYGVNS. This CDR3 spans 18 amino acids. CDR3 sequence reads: CASSEYYPTSGAGTEAFF. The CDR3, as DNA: TGTGCCAGCAGTGAATATTACCCCACCTCAGGGGCAGGGACTGAAGCTTTCTTT.

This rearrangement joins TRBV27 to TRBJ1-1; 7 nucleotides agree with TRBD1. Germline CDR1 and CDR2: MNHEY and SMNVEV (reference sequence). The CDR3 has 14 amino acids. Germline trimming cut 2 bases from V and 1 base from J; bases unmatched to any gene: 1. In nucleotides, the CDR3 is TGTGCCAGCAGTTTAGGACAGGCGAACACTGAAGCTTTCTTT. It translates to CASSLGQANTEAFF.

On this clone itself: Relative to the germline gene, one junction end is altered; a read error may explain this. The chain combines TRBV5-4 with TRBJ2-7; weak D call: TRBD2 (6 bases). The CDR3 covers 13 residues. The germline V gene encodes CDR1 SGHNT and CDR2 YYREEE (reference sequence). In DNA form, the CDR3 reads TGTGCCAGCAGCTGGGGGGTAGCGGACTCCCGCAAATTC. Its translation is CASSWGVADSRKF.

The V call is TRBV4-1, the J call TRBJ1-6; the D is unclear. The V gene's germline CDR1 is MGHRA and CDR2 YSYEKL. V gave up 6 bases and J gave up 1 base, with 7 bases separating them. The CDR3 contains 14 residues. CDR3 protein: CASRGASYNSPLHF. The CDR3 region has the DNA TGCGCCAGCAGGGGCGCGTCCTATAATTCACCCCTCCACTTT.

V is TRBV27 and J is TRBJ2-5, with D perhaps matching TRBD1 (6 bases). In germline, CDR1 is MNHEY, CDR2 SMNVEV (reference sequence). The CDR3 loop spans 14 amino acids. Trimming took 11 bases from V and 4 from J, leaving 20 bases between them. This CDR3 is CASQGGNPRETQYF. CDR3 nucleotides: TGTGCCTCCCAAGGGGGAAACCCTAGAGAGACCCAGTACTTC.

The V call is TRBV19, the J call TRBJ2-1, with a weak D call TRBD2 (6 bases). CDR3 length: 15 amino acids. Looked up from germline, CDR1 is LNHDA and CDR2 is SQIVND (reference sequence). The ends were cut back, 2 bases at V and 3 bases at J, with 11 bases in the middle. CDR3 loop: CASSILGGLYNEQFF. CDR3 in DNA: TGTGCCAGTAGTATATTGGGGGGTCTCTACAATGAGCAGTTCTTC.

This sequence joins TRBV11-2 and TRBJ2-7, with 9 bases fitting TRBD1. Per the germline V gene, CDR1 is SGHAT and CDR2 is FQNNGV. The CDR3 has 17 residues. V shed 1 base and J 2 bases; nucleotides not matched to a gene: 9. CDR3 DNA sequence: TGTGCCAGCAGCTTAGGCGGACAGGGGTTTGTCACCTACGAGCAGTACTTC. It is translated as CASSLGGQGFVTYEQYF.

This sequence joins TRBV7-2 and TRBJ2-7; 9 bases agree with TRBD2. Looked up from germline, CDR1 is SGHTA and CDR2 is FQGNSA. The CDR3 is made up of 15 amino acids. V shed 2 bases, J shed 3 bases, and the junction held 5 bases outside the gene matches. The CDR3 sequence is CASSLWTSDLYEQYF. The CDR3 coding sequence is TGTGCCAGCAGCTTATGGACTAGCGACCTCTACGAGCAGTACTTC.

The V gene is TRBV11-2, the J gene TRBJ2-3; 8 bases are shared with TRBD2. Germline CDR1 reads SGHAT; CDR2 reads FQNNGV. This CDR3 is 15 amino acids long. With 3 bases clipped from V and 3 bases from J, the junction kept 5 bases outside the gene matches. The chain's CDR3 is CASSLGTGGTDTQYF. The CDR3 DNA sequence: TGTGCCAGCAGCTTGGGGACGGGGGGGACAGATACGCAGTATTTT.

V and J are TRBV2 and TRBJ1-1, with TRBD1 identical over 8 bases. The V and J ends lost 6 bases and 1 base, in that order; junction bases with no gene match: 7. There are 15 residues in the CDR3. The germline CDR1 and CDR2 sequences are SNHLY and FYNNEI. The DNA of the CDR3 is TGTGCCAGCAGGCCTCCGGGACAGGAGAACACTGAAGCTTTCTTT. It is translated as CASRPPGQENTEAFF.

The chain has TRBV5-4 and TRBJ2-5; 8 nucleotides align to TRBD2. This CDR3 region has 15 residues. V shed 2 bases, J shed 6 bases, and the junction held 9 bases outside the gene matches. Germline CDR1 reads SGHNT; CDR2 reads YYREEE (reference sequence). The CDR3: CASSFQAGGVKTQYF. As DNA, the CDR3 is TGTGCCAGCAGCTTTCAGGCGGGGGGAGTAAAGACCCAGTACTTC.

DNA of the CDR3: TGTGCCAGCGGGGACTCTAACTATGGCTACACCTTC. This encodes CASGDSNYGYTF. The chain employs TRBV27 and TRBJ1-2, with a weak D call TRBD1 (5 bases). Germline CDR1 MNHEY, CDR2 SMNVEV (reference sequence). The germline V and J ends were trimmed by 8 bases and 0 bases, with 7 bases remaining between them. The CDR3 loop spans 12 amino acids.